This TCR beta chain is drawn from a study of molecular identifiers for immune sequencing clone quantification. Study details: In replicates, RNA from roughly 18,000 or 92,000 naive CD8 cells was split five ways, four sequenced.

Libraries of bulk TCR were made by previously described methods (with listed TCR primers). From the PCR reads, TCRdb called clonotypes with MiXCR, one entry per CDR3 protein. The table has over 550,000 distinct CDR3 sequences, over 25% seen once. The germline gives CDR1 MNHEY, CDR2 SMNVEV (reference sequence). V was pared by 5 bases and J by 2 bases, with 8 bases between. This CDR3 is 13 amino acids long. Sorting defined naive CD8 T cells as CD8+CD4-CCR7+CD45RA+. This clonotype showed up many times. The TCR sequence derives from a human donor in good health. Some libraries in this study had Jurkat cell RNA spiked in. The chain combines TRBV27 with TRBJ2-3, with no clear D. The sequenced sample consisted of naive CD8+ T cells from blood, with Jurkat cell RNA spiked in. The subset was: FACS-sorted CD8+CD4-CCR7+CD45RA+ naive T cells. The DNA of the CDR3 is TGTGCCAGCAGTGACCAAACCACAGATACGCAGTATTTT. It specifies CASSDQTTDTQYF.